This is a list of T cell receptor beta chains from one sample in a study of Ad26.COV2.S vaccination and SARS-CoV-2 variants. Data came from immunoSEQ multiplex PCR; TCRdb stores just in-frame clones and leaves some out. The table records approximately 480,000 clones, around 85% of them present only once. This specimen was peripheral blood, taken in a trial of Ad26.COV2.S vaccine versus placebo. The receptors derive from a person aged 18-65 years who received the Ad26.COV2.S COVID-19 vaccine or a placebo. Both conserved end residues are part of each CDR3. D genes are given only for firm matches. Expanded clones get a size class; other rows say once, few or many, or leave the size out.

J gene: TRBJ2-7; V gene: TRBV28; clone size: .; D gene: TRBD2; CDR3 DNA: TGTGCCAGCAGGTCTGGTCGGCTAGCGGTCGACGAGCAGTACTTC; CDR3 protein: CASRSGRLAVDEQYF
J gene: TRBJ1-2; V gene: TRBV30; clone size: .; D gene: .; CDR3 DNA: TGTGCCTGGAGTGGGACGGGGAACTATGGCTACACCTTC; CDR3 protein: CAWSGTGNYGYTF
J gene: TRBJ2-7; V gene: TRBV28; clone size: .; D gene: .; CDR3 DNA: TGTGCCAGCAGTTTATTACCGACAGGCTCCTACGAGCAGTACTTC; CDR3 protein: CASSLLPTGSYEQYF
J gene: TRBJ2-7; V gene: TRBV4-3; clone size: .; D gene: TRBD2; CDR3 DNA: TGCGCCAGCAGCCAAGCCCCCGGGACTAGTCGTTTCGACGAGCAGTACTTC; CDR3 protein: CASSQAPGTSRFDEQYF
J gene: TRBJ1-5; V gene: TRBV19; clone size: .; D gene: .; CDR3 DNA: TGTGCCAGTAGTATTTTGGGGGGCTTAGGGAGCAATCAGCCCCAGCATTTT; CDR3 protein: CASSILGGLGSNQPQHF
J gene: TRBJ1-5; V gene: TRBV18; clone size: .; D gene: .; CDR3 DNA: TGTGCCAGCTCGGAGTCTTTGAGTCAGCCCCAGCATTTT; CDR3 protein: CASSESLSQPQHF
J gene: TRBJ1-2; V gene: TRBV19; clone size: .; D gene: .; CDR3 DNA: TGTGCCAGTAGTCTCGGTTTAACTAACTATGGCTACACCTTC; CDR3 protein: CASSLGLTNYGYTF
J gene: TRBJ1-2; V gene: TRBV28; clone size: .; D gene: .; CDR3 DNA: TGTGCCAGCAGTTTAGGGGGACCCCTATTCTATGGCTACACCTTC; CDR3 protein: CASSLGGPLFYGYTF
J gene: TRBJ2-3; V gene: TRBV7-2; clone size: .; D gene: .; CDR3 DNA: TGTGCCAGCAGCTTACTATCGAGCGGTGGTGATACGCAGTATTTT; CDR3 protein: CASSLLSSGGDTQYF
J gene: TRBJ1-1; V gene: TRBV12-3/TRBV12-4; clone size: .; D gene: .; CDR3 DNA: TGTGCCAGCAGTTCGACAGGACTTGAAGCTTTCTTT; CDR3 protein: CASSSTGLEAFF
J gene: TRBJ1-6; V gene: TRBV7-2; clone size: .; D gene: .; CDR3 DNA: TGTGCCAGCAGCTCGGTCTCCTATAATTCACCCCTCCACTTT; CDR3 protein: CASSSVSYNSPLHF
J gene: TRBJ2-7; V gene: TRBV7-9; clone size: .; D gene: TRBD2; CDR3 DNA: TGTGCCAGCAGCCCCGGGGGGACTAGCAGAGCCTACGAGCAGTACTTC; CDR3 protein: CASSPGGTSRAYEQYF
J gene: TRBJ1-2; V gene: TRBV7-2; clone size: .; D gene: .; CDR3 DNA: TGTGCCAGCAGCTTAGCGGGTGGAGGCTACACCTTC; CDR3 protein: CASSLAGGGYTF
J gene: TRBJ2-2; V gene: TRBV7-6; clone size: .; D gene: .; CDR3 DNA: TGTGCCAGCAGCCCCCCGACTACCGGGGGGGAGCTGTTTTTT; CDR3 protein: CASSPPTTGGELFF
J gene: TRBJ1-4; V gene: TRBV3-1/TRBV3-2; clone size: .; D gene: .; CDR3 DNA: TGTGCCAGCAGCTTTATCGGGGGCAATGAAAAACTGTTTTTT; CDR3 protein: CASSFIGGNEKLFF
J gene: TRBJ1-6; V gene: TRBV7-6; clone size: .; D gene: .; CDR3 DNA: TGTGCCAGCAGCTTATCAGACTCCCATAATTCACCCCTCCACTTT; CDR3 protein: CASSLSDSHNSPLHF
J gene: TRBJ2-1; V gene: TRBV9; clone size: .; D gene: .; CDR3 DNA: TGTGCCAGTGGATCGAGAAGTGAGCAGTTCTTC; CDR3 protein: CASGSRSEQFF
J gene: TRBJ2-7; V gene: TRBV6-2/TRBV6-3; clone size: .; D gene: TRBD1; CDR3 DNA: TGTGCCAGCAGTTACTTCAGGGGACAGACCTACGAGCAGTACTTC; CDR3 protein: CASSYFRGQTYEQYF
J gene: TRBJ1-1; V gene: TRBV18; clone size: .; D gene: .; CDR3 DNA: TGTGCCAGCTCACCAAGCCGGGACCCTGGCGCTGAAGCTTTCTTT; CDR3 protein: CASSPSRDPGAEAFF
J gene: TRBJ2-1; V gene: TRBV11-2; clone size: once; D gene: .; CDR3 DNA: TGTGCCAGCAGCTTAGGCACTGAGCAGTTCTTC; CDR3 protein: CASSLGTEQFF
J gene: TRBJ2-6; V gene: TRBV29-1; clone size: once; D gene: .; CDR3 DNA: TGCAGCGTTATCAGGGCAGGGGCCAACGTCCTGACTTTC; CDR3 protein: CSVIRAGANVLTF
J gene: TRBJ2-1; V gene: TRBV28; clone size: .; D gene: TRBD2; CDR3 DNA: TGTGCCAGCAGTTTCCGTGGACTAGCGGGAGGTGAGCAGTTCTTC; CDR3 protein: CASSFRGLAGGEQFF